This entry concerns a single TCR beta chain. Sequencing used immunoSEQ multiplex PCR; TCRdb keeps in-frame clones, though not all of them. The sample lists about 7,600 clones; more than 75% were seen once. This specimen belongs to a study of tumor T cells in aggressive B-cell lymphoma. The CDR3 is 13 amino acids. V dropped 1 base and J dropped 1 base, with 5 bases sitting between them. The V gene's germline CDR1 is SGHTS and CDR2 YDEGEE. The V and J genes are TRBV5-8 and TRBJ1-2; D remains unclear. The sequenced sample consisted of tumor tissue. This clonotype originated in an adult with diffuse large B cell lymphoma. The CDR3 sequence is CASSLTDNYGYTF. The DNA of the CDR3 is TGTGCCAGCAGCTTGACAGATAACTATGGCTACACCTTC.